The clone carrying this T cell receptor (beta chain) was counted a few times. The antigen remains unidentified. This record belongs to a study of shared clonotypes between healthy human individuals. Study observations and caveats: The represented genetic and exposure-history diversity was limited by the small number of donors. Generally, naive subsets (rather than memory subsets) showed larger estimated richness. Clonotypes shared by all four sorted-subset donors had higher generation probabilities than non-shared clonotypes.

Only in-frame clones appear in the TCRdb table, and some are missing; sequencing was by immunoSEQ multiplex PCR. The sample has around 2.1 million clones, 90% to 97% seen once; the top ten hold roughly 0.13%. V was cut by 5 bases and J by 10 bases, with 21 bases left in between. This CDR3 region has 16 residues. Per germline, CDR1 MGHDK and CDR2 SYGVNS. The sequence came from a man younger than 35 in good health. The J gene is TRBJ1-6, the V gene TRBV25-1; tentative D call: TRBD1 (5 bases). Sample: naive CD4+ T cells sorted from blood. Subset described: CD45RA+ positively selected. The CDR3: CASSRNLAGGGSPLHF. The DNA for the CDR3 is TGTGCCAGCAGTCGGAATCTGGCGGGGGGTGGATCACCCCTCCACTTT. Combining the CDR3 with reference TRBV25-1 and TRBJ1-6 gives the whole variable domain EADIYQTPRYLVIGTGKKITLECSQTMGHDKMYWYQQDPGMELHLIHYSYGVNSTEKGDLSSESTVSRIRTEHFPLTLESARPSHTSQYLCASSRNLAGGGSPLHFGNGTRLTVT.